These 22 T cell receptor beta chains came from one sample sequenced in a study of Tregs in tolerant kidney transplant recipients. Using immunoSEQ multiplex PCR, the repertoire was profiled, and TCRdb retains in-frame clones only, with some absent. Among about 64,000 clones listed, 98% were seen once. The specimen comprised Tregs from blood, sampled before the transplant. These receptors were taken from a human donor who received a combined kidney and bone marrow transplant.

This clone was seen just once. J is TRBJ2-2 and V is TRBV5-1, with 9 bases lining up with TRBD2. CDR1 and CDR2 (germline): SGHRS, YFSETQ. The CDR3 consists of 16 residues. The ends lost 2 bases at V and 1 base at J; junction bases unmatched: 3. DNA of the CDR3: TGCGCCAGCAGCTTACTAGCGGGCGGGAACACCGGGGAGCTGTTTTTT. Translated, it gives CASSLLAGGNTGELFF.

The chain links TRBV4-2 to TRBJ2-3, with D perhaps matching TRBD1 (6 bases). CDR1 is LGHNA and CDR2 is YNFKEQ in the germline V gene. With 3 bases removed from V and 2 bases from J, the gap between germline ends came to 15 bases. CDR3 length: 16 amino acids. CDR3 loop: CASSQSSGQNTDTQYF. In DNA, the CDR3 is TGTGCCAGCAGCCAGTCTTCGGGACAAAACACAGATACGCAGTATTTT.

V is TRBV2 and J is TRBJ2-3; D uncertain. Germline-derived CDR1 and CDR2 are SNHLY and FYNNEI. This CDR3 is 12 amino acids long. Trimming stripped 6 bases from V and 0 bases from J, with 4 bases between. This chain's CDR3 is CASRTSTDTQYF. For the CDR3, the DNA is TGTGCCAGCAGGACTAGCACAGATACGCAGTATTTT. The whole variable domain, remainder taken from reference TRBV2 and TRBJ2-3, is EPEVTQTPSHQVTQMGQEVILRCVPISNHLYFYWYRQILGQKVEFLVSFYNNEISEKSEIFDDQFSVERPDGSNFTLKIRSTKLEDSAMYFCASRTSTDTQYFGPGTRLTVL.

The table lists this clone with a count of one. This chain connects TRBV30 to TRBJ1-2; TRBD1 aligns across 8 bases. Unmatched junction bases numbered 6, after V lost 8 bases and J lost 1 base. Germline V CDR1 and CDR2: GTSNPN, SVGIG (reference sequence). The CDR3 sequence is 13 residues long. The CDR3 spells CAARTGFNYGYTF. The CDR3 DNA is TGTGCCGCGAGGACAGGGTTTAACTATGGCTACACCTTC.

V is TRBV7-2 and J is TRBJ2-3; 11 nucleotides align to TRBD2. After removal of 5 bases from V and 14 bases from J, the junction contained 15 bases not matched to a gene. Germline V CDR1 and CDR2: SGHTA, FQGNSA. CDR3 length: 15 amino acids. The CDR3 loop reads CASSRTLLAGAGWYF. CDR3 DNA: TGTGCCAGCAGCCGGACGTTACTAGCGGGGGCTGGGTGGTATTTT.

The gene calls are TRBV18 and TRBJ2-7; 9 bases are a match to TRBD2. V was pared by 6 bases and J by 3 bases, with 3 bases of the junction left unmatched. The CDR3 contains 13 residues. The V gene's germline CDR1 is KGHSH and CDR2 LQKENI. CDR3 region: CASSEAGGYEQYF. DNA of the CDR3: TGTGCCAGCTCCGAAGCGGGAGGCTACGAGCAGTACTTC.

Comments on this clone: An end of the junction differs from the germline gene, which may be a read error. CDR3 loop: CANSPQRGAYSYNEQFF. The CDR3 region has the DNA TGCGCCAACAGCCCACAGCGGGGGGCCTACTCCTACAATGAGCAGTTCTTC. V usage is TRBV4-1 and J usage is TRBJ2-1; 9 nucleotides agree with TRBD2. The CDR3 extends over 17 amino acids. Germline V gene lookup returns CDR1 MGHRA and CDR2 YSYEKL.

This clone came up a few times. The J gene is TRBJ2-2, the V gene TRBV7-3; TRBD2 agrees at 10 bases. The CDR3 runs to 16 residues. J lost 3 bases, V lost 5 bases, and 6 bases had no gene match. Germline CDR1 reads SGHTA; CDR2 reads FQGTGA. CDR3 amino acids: CASSPIAGGHTGELFF. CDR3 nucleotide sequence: TGTGCCAGCAGCCCCATAGCGGGAGGTCACACCGGGGAGCTGTTTTTT.

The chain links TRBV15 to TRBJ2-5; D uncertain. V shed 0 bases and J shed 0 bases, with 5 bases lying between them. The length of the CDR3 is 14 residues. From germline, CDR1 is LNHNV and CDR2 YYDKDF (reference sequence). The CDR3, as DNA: TGTGCCACCAGCAGAGACAGGTACCAAGAGACCCAGTACTTC. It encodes CATSRDRYQETQYF.

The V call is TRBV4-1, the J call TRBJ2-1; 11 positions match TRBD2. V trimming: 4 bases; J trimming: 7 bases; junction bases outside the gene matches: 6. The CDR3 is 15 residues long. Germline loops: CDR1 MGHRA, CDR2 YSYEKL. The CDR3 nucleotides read TGCGCCAGCAGCCGGACTAGCGGGTACGGGAATGAGCAGTTCTTC. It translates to CASSRTSGYGNEQFF.

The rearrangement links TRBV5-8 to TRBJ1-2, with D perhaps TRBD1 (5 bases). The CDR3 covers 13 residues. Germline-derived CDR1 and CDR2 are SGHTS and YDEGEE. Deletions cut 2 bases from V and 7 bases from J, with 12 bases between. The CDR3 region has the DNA TGTGCCAGCAGCTTCTGGACAAAGGTTGGCTACACCTTC. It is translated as CASSFWTKVGYTF.

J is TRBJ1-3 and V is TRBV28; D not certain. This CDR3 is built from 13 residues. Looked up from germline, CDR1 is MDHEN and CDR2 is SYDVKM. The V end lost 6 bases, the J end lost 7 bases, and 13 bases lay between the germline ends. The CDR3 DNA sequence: TGTGCCAGCAGCAAGGTCCCTAGCAACACCATATATTTT. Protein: CASSKVPSNTIYF.

The CDR3, as DNA: TGTGCCAGCAGACAGCGGGGGGCGAACACTGAAGCTTTCTTT. The encoded protein is CASRQRGANTEAFF. J is TRBJ1-1 and V is TRBV11-3; perhaps TRBD1 as D (6 bases). The CDR3 sequence is 14 residues long. Germline V gene sequence: CDR1 SGHNT, CDR2 YENEEA. V was trimmed by 6 bases and J by 1 base, leaving 12 bases between them.

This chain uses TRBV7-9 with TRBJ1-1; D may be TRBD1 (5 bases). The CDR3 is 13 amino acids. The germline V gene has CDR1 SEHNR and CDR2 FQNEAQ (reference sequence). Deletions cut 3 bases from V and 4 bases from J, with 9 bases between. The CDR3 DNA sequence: TGTGCCAGCAGCTTGGGGGGGGGCACTGAAGCTTTCTTT. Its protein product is CASSLGGGTEAFF.

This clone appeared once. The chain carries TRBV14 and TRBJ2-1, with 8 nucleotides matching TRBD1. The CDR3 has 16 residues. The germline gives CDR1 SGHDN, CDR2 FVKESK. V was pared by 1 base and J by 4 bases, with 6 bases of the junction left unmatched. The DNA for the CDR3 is TGTGCCAGCAGCCAAGCCGGCAGGGGGCCATACAATGAGCAGTTCTTC. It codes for CASSQAGRGPYNEQFF.

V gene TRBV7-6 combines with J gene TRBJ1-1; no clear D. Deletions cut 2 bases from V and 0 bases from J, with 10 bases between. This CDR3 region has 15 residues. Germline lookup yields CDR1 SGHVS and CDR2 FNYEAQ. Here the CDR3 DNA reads TGTGCCAGCAGCTTAATTGGGAGCATGAACACTGAAGCTTTCTTT. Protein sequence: CASSLIGSMNTEAFF.

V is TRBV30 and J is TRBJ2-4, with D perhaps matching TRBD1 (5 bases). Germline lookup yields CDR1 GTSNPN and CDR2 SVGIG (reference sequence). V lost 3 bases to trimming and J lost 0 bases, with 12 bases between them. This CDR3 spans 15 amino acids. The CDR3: CAWSTRGLAKNIQYF. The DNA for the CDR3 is TGTGCCTGGAGCACAAGGGGTTTAGCCAAAAACATTCAGTACTTC. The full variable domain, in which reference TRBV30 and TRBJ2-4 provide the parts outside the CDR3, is SQTIHQWPATLVQPVGSPLSLECTVEGTSNPNLYWYRQAAGRGLQLLFYSVGIGQISSEVPQNLSASRPQDRQFILSSKKLLLSDSGFYLCAWSTRGLAKNIQYFGAGTRLSVL.

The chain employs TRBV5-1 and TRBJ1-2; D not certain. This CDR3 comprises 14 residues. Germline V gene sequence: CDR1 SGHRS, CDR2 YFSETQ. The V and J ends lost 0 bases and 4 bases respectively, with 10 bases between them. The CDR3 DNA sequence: TGCGCCAGCAGCTTGGAAGGGAGCAGCTATGGCTACACCTTC. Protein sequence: CASSLEGSSYGYTF.

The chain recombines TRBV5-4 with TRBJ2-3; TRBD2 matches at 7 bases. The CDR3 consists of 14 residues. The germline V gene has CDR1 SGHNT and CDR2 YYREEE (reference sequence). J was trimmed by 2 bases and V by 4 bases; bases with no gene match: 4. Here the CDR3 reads CASSLREFTDTQYF. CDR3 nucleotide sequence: TGTGCCAGCAGCCTGCGGGAGTTCACAGATACGCAGTATTTT.

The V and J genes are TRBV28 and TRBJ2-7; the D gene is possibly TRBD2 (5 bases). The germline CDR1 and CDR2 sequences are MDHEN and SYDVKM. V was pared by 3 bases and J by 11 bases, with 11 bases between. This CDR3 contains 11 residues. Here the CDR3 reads CASSFEGWEYF. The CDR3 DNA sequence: TGTGCCAGCAGTTTTGAGGGATGGGAGTACTTC.

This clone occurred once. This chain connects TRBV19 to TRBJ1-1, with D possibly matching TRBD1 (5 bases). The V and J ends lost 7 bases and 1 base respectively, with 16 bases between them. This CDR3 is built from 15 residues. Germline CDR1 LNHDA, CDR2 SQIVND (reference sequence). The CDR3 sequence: CASKGPYTGNTEAFF. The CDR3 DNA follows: TGTGCCAGTAAGGGGCCCTATACTGGGAACACTGAAGCTTTCTTT.

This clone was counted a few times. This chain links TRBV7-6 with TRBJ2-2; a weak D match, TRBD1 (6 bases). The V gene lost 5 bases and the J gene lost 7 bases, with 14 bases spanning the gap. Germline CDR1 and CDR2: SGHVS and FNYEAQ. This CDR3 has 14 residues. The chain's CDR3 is CASSITGRRGELFF. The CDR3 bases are TGTGCCAGCAGCATAACAGGGAGACGCGGGGAGCTGTTTTTT.